Shown below are 16 T cell receptor beta chains from a single sample sequenced in a study of blood T cells in healthy people across ages (dated by TCRdb to the mid-2010s). Library method: 5' RACE. The data were produced on an Illumina HiSeq 2500. A second roughly 6 to 12 cycle PCR used a sample-barcoded 5' primer and a J-beta primer mix. TCRdb handled the public reads itself, with Q25 trimming in fastp and clone calling in MiXCR, and kept productive beta chains. A single entry per CDR3 protein holds the most common genes and DNA from its merged rows. This sample lists hundreds of thousands of distinct CDR3 sequences; roughly 53% were detected once. The top ten hold about 38% of the sample. Source material: blood. All receptors come from a man older than 75 in good health.

The chain carries TRBV11-2 and TRBJ2-3; D may be TRBD2 (6 bases). Germline V gene lookup returns CDR1 SGHAT and CDR2 FQNNGV. The CDR3 loop spans 14 amino acids. Between the trimmed V and J ends, which lost 6 bases and 14 bases, there was a span of 24 bases. The chain's CDR3 is CASSQTGGVGYAYF. CDR3 nucleotide sequence: TGTGCCAGCAGTCAAACCGGGGGTGTGGGATACGCGTATTTT.

This chain joins TRBV10-3 and TRBJ1-1; tentatively, D is TRBD1 (6 bases). The V gene's germline CDR1 is ENHRY and CDR2 SYGVKD. There are 12 residues in the CDR3. Trimming cost V 5 bases and J 6 bases, with 10 bases left between them. Here the CDR3 reads CAISPRGAEAFF. The CDR3 DNA reads as TGTGCCATCAGTCCAAGGGGGGCTGAAGCTTTCTTT.

The table lists this clonotype with a few counts. The chain carries TRBV7-2 and TRBJ2-5; D not certain. This CDR3 has 14 residues. Germline V CDR1 and CDR2: SGHTA, FQGNSA. The germline V and J ends were trimmed by 2 bases and 10 bases, with 17 bases remaining between them. Written as DNA, the CDR3 is TGTGCCAGCAGCTTAAGGATAGGGCCCTCCGGCCAGTACTTC. This sequence encodes CASSLRIGPSGQYF.

J is TRBJ1-2 and V is TRBV20-1; D ambiguous. V lost 3 bases, J lost 8 bases, and 16 bases lay in between. Germline CDR1 is DFQATT and CDR2 is SNEGSKA (reference sequence). This CDR3 contains 13 residues. CDR3 bases: TGCAGTGCTAGCTGGGCCCGCGCGGGGGGCTACACCTTC. Its translation: CSASWARAGGYTF.

This clonotype turned up a few times. The gene calls are TRBV29-1 and TRBJ2-7, with D hard to call. V shed 6 bases and J shed 0 bases, with 9 bases lying between them. CDR1 and CDR2 from the germline V gene are SQVTM and ANQGSEA. This CDR3 has 12 amino acids. The CDR3 nucleotides read TGCAGCGTCGGGCCAGACTCCTACGAGCAGTACTTC. It is translated as CSVGPDSYEQYF.

A few counts support this clonotype. J is TRBJ2-7 and V is TRBV4-1, with D tentatively TRBD2 (5 bases). V gave up 0 bases and J gave up 3 bases, with 12 bases separating them. Looked up from germline, CDR1 is MGHRA and CDR2 is YSYEKL. The CDR3 runs to 15 residues. The CDR3 reads CASSQEGYAGYEQYF. CDR3 DNA sequence: TGCGCCAGCAGCCAAGAGGGATACGCGGGCTACGAGCAGTACTTC.

This chain joins TRBV25-1 and TRBJ2-1; 10 nucleotides match TRBD1. V trimming: 4 bases; J trimming: 8 bases; junction bases outside the gene matches: 14. CDR1 is MGHDK and CDR2 is SYGVNS in the germline V gene. CDR3 length: 17 amino acids. Here the CDR3 DNA reads TGTGCCAGCAGTGGCTGGCCCGGGACAGGGGCAGAAGATGAGCAGTTCTTC. Protein product: CASSGWPGTGAEDEQFF.

The chain uses TRBV7-9 and TRBJ2-5; D possibly corresponds to TRBD1 (6 bases). Gene TRBJ2-7 matches the end of the DNA better, so the J call may be wrong. The CDR3 is 15 amino acids. Germline CDR1 SEHNR, CDR2 FQNEAQ (reference sequence). CDR3: CASSSYNRATGEQYF. Here the CDR3 DNA reads TGTGCCAGCAGCTCTTACAACAGGGCCACGGGCGAGCAGTACTTC.

The gene calls are TRBV4-2 and TRBJ2-7, with D possibly being TRBD1 (5 bases). Germline CDR1 LGHNA, CDR2 YNFKEQ. The CDR3 consists of 13 residues. V was shortened by 6 bases and J by 6 bases, with 15 bases between the two germline ends. CDR3 amino acids: CASSPRVSCEQYF. Here the CDR3 DNA reads TGTGCCAGCAGTCCCAGGGTATCGTGCGAGCAGTACTTC.

This clonotype came up a few times. The rearrangement joins TRBV2 to TRBJ2-7; D may be TRBD1 or TRBD2 (5 bases each). The V and J ends lost 7 bases and 4 bases respectively, with 20 bases between them. In germline, CDR1 is SNHLY, CDR2 FYNNEI. The CDR3 is 15 residues long. The CDR3 region has the DNA TGTGCCAGCACCCGAATGGGACCCCGGGATTACGAGCAGTACTTC. This translates into CASTRMGPRDYEQYF.

The count of this clonotype is one. V usage is TRBV5-1 and J usage is TRBJ2-5; TRBD2 is a possible D gene (6 bases). V was cut by 3 bases and J by 5 bases, with 17 bases left in between. Germline loops: CDR1 SGHRS, CDR2 YFSETQ. This CDR3 has 15 amino acids. CDR3 protein: CASSSQGGMVETQYF. For the CDR3, the DNA is TGCGCCAGCAGCTCCCAGGGAGGCATGGTGGAGACCCAGTACTTC.

The chain employs TRBV28 and TRBJ2-7; 14 nucleotides line up with TRBD2. CDR1 and CDR2 (germline): MDHEN, SYDVKM. The junction had 10 bases not matched to a gene; V was cut back by 1 base and J by 5 bases. The CDR3 is made up of 18 amino acids. The CDR3 DNA sequence: TGTGCCAGCAGTTTATCTGGACTAGCGGGAGGCTCCCGGAACGAGCAGTACTTC. The encoded protein is CASSLSGLAGGSRNEQYF.

This clonotype was counted between two and nine times. The chain combines TRBV5-1 with TRBJ2-1, with D possibly TRBD2 on 5 matching bases. The CDR3 loop spans 14 amino acids. V dropped 5 bases and J dropped 2 bases, with 11 bases sitting between them. Germline V CDR1 and CDR2: SGHRS, YFSETQ. The CDR3 nucleotides are TGCGCCAGCAGACTCCGGACTCCCTACAATGAGCAGTTCTTC. Protein: CASRLRTPYNEQFF.

This chain links TRBV6-1 with TRBJ2-3, with D tentatively TRBD1 (7 bases). The germline CDR1 and CDR2 sequences are MNHNS and SASEGT. This CDR3 has 13 residues. V lost 8 bases and J lost 14, with 23 bases in between. CDR3 residues: CASQVRGDRYAYF. DNA for the CDR3: TGTGCCAGCCAAGTCAGGGGGGACAGATACGCGTATTTT.

The chain is built from TRBV12-3 or TRBV12-4 and TRBJ2-7; 9 nucleotides agree with TRBD1. CDR3 size: 14 residues. The V gene end was trimmed by 6 bases and the J gene end by 4 bases; junction bases not matched to a gene: 7. CDR3 residues: CASRGTGTPYEQYF. The CDR3 DNA follows: TGTGCCAGCAGGGGGACAGGGACCCCTTACGAGCAGTACTTC.

The rearrangement links TRBV10-3 to TRBJ1-4; 10 bases line up with TRBD1. The V gene's germline CDR1 is ENHRY and CDR2 SYGVKD. The V segment lost 0 bases and the J segment 10 bases; nucleotides outside the gene matches: 5. The CDR3 runs 15 residues. The CDR3 DNA follows: TGTGCCATCAGTGAGTCTATGACAGGGGGCGGAAAACTGTTTTTT. The encoded protein is CAISESMTGGGKLFF.